The next 19 T cell receptor beta chains were all read from a single sample in a study of shared clonotypes between healthy human individuals. Repertoires were generated with immunoSEQ multiplex PCR, while TCRdb's copy carries only in-frame clones and drops some. This table has 2 million to 3 million clones, 90% to 95% appearing once. Sequenced input: naive CD4+ T cells from PBMCs. Subset defined: CD45RA+ positively selected. The receptors shown here come from a man aged 18 to 29 in good health. Some clones in this sample may be carry-over from other donors' samples.

V gene TRBV5-8 combines with J gene TRBJ1-5, with unresolved D. V shed 4 bases and J shed 4 bases, with 18 bases lying between them. The CDR3 has 16 residues. Germline CDR1 and CDR2: SGHTS and YDEGEE. The chain's CDR3 is CASSPGWRDENQPQHF. CDR3 nucleotide sequence: TGTGCCAGCAGCCCAGGCTGGAGGGATGAGAATCAGCCCCAGCATTTT. Filled out from reference TRBV5-8 and TRBJ1-5, the complete variable domain reads EAGVTQSPTHLIKTRGQQATLRCSPISGHTSVYWYQQALGLGLQFLLWYDEGEERNRGNFPPRFSGRQFPNYSSELNVNALELEDSALYLCASSPGWRDENQPQHFGDGTRLSIL.

The rearrangement joins TRBV9 to TRBJ2-7; D is unresolved. Germline V CDR1 and CDR2: SGDLS, YYNGEE. The CDR3 has 11 residues. With 0 bases removed from V and 6 bases from J, the gap between germline ends came to 4 bases. CDR3 loop: CASSVGLEQYF. In DNA form, the CDR3 reads TGTGCCAGCAGCGTAGGGCTCGAGCAGTACTTC. Full variable domain (rest looked up from reference TRBV9 and TRBJ2-7): DSGVTQTPKHLITATGQRVTLRCSPRSGDLSVYWYQQSLDQGLQFLIQYYNGEERAKGNILERFSAQQFPDLHSELNLSSLELGDSALYFCASSVGLEQYFGPGTRLTVT.

DNA of the CDR3: TGTGCCAGCAGCTTACCGGCGGGAGGGAACCCGAACACCGGGGAGCTGTTTTTT. Encoded protein: CASSLPAGGNPNTGELFF. The chain is built from TRBV7-9 and TRBJ2-2; 9 nucleotides agree with TRBD2. This CDR3 is 18 amino acids long. Germline assignment: CDR1 SEHNR and CDR2 FQNEAQ (reference sequence). V shed 2 bases and J 0 bases; nucleotides not matched to a gene: 7. The variable domain in full, completed from reference TRBV7-9 and TRBJ2-2, reads DTGVSQNPRHKITKRGQNVTFRCDPISEHNRLYWYRQTLGQGPEFLTYFQNEAQLEKSRLLSDRFSAERPKGSFSTLEIQRTEQGDSAMYLCASSLPAGGNPNTGELFFGEGSRLTVL.

This clone was observed once. The gene calls are TRBV25-1 and TRBJ2-7, with 7 positions matching TRBD2. The CDR3 extends over 14 amino acids. The germline V gene has CDR1 MGHDK and CDR2 SYGVNS. Unmatched junction bases numbered 2, after V lost 1 base and J lost 2 bases. The DNA of the CDR3 is TGTGCCAGCAGTGAATTGGGGGGGGCCTACGAGCAGTACTTC. This codes for CASSELGGAYEQYF.

The chain links TRBV14 to TRBJ2-3; 8 bases are shared with TRBD2. CDR1 SGHDN and CDR2 FVKESK come from the germline V gene. V shed 4 bases and J 3 bases; nucleotides not matched to a gene: 15. CDR3 length: 18 amino acids. The CDR3 sequence is CASSRTQDSGMLTDTQYF. CDR3 sequence (DNA): TGTGCCAGCAGCCGCACCCAAGATAGCGGGATGCTTACAGATACGCAGTATTTT.

In regard to this clone: The same CDR3 can be traced to other DNA sequences in this sample. The chain has TRBV6-5 and TRBJ2-7; 9 bases match TRBD1. Germline trimming cut 5 bases from V and 4 bases from J; bases unmatched to any gene: 6. Germline lookup yields CDR1 MNHEY and CDR2 SVGAGI. This CDR3 contains 14 residues. This CDR3 is CASSRTGGTYEQYF. The CDR3 DNA reads as TGTGCCAGCAGTCGTACAGGGGGCACGTACGAGCAGTACTTC.

The chain couples TRBV29-1 to TRBJ1-1, with D possibly TRBD1 on 5 matching bases. The CDR3 is made up of 14 amino acids. V was pared by 0 bases and J by 4 bases, with 12 bases between. From germline, CDR1 is SQVTM and CDR2 ANQGSEA. The CDR3 DNA reads TGCAGCGTTGAAGATGGGGCTAAGGGCACTGAAGCTTTCTTT. Translated, it gives CSVEDGAKGTEAFF.

V is TRBV28 and J is TRBJ1-1, with 7 bases that match TRBD1. This CDR3 comprises 12 residues. J lost 6 bases, V lost 6 bases, and 4 bases had no gene match. Germline V CDR1 and CDR2: MDHEN, SYDVKM. This CDR3 is CASRGGTAEAFF. In DNA, the CDR3 is TGTGCCAGCAGGGGGGGGACAGCTGAAGCTTTCTTT.

J is TRBJ1-5 and V is TRBV28, with D uncertain. The V and J ends lost 3 bases and 6 bases respectively, with 15 bases between them. Germline CDR1 is MDHEN and CDR2 is SYDVKM. This CDR3 has 15 amino acids. The CDR3 sequence is CASSFRSPRGQPQHF. The CDR3 bases are TGTGCCAGCAGTTTTCGGTCCCCCCGGGGTCAGCCCCAGCATTTT. Supplemented by reference TRBV28 and TRBJ1-5, the full variable domain reads DVKVTQSSRYLVKRTGEKVFLECVQDMDHENMFWYRQDPGLGLRLIYFSYDVKMKEKGDIPEGYSVSREKKERFSLILESASTNQTSMYLCASSFRSPRGQPQHFGDGTRLSIL.

The chain recombines TRBV6-1 with TRBJ2-7, with TRBD1 matching over 7 bases. V gave up 7 bases and J gave up 5 bases; unmatched junction bases: 8. CDR1 is MNHNS and CDR2 is SASEGT in the germline V gene. This CDR3 is 13 amino acids long. The CDR3 nucleotides are TGTGCCAGCAACCTAATTACAGGGGACGAGCAGTACTTC. This encodes CASNLITGDEQYF.

CDR3 DNA: TGTGCCACCAGCCGATCGGGGTCCTCCTACGAGCAGTACTTC. It is translated as CATSRSGSSYEQYF. V usage is TRBV15 and J usage is TRBJ2-7, with a tentative D call TRBD2 (5 bases). V lost 5 bases and J 0 bases, leaving 11 bases between the germline ends. Germline CDR1 is LNHNV and CDR2 is YYDKDF (reference sequence). The CDR3 extends over 14 amino acids. Based on the CDR3 plus reference TRBV15 and TRBJ2-7, the full variable domain is DAMVIQNPRYQVTQFGKPVTLSCSQTLNHNVMYWYQQKSSQAPKLLFHYYDKDFNNEADTPDNFQSRRPNTSFCFLDIRSPGLGDTAMYLCATSRSGSSYEQYFGPGTRLTVT.

With respect to this clone: This same CDR3 is encoded by further DNA sequences in the sample. The chain couples TRBV5-4 to TRBJ2-7, with 9 bases identical to TRBD2. V shed 5 bases and J 1 base; nucleotides not matched to a gene: 7. Germline V gives CDR1 SGHNT, CDR2 YYREEE (reference sequence). The CDR3 extends over 15 amino acids. CDR3 sequence (DNA): TGTGCCAGCAGTTCTCTAGCGGGGTCGTCCTACGAGCAGTACTTC. Encoded protein: CASSSLAGSSYEQYF. Full variable domain (missing parts from reference TRBV5-4 and TRBJ2-7): ETGVTQSPTHLIKTRGQQVTLRCSSQSGHNTVSWYQQALGQGPQFIFQYYREEENGRGNFPPRFSGLQFPNYSSELNVNALELDDSALYLCASSSLAGSSYEQYFGPGTRLTVT.

In the case of this clone: Because the CDR3's place on the DNA is in doubt, the DNA is left out and the CDR3 is given as listed by TCRdb. The V gene is TRBV19, the J gene TRBJ2-7; the table's D call of TRBD1 was not tested on the DNA. The germline gives CDR1 LNHDA, CDR2 SQIVND (reference sequence). The CDR3 adds up to 14 amino acids, both ends counted. CDR3 residues: CASSIDWAQGAKHF.

The V and J genes are TRBV27 and TRBJ2-7; 11 nucleotides line up with TRBD1. Germline CDR1 MNHEY, CDR2 SMNVEV (reference sequence). Germline trimming cut 7 bases from V and 4 bases from J; bases unmatched to any gene: 6. This CDR3 is built from 14 residues. This CDR3 reads CASKEGTGGYEQYF. CDR3 nucleotide sequence: TGTGCCAGCAAAGAAGGGACAGGGGGATACGAGCAGTACTTC.

V gene TRBV5-1 combines with J gene TRBJ2-3; a possible D gene is TRBD1 (6 bases). Looked up from germline, CDR1 is SGHRS and CDR2 is YFSETQ. The CDR3 spans 16 residues. Deletions cut 3 bases from V and 0 bases from J, with 14 bases between. The CDR3, as DNA: TGCGCCAGCAGCTCCCTCGGGACACGGAGCACAGATACGCAGTATTTT. This codes for CASSSLGTRSTDTQYF.

The sample holds one count of this clone. V is TRBV7-3 and J is TRBJ2-3; D possibly corresponds to TRBD2 (5 bases). Per the germline V gene, CDR1 is SGHTA and CDR2 is FQGTGA. With 6 bases removed from V and 0 bases from J, the gap between germline ends came to 13 bases. The CDR3 is 15 residues long. For the CDR3, the DNA is TGTGCCAGCAGTAGTCTAGCTACTAGCACAGATACGCAGTATTTT. The encoded protein is CASSSLATSTDTQYF.

V usage is TRBV27 and J usage is TRBJ1-1; no clear D gene. Trimming removed 4 bases from V and 1 base from J, with 16 bases in between. The CDR3 is 16 residues long. Germline-derived CDR1 and CDR2 are MNHEY and SMNVEV (reference sequence). The CDR3 region has the DNA TGTGCCAGCAGTTGGATGGCGCCGCCCTCGAACACTGAAGCTTTCTTT. Translation: CASSWMAPPSNTEAFF.

The J gene is TRBJ1-6, the V gene TRBV5-6; D gene unclear. CDR3 length: 15 residues. Trimming removed 2 bases at V and 7 bases at J, with 13 bases between. From germline, CDR1 is SGHDT and CDR2 YYEEEE. CDR3 region: CASSFTKGANSPLHF. Written as DNA, the CDR3 is TGTGCCAGCAGCTTTACTAAAGGAGCGAATTCACCCCTCCACTTT.

As for this clone: The sample holds other DNA sequences that translate to the same CDR3. The chain combines TRBV29-1 with TRBJ1-5; D is ambiguous. Germline V gene sequence: CDR1 SQVTM, CDR2 ANQGSEA. This CDR3 contains 12 residues. V was trimmed by 4 bases and J by 1 base, leaving 5 bases between them. The DNA for the CDR3 is TGCAGCGTTGGAAACAGCAATCAGCCCCAGCATTTT. Its protein product is CSVGNSNQPQHF.